One sample yielded the 32 T cell receptor beta chains listed below, sequenced in a study of blood T cell repertoires in COVID-19 (TCRdb year 2020). The library came from the immunoSEQ multiplex PCR assay. Imported from immuneACCESS, the table was reduced by TCRdb to in-frame sequences with V and J called. These copies leave out some clones; in studies compared against another copy, an unresolved V gene accounts for under half, and the cause of the remainder is not known. The sample table contains about 330,000 clones; only one count was recorded for approximately 89% of them. The ten most abundant clones make up roughly 5.2% of the sample. Input material: PBMCs or T cells enriched from blood (not recorded which). Receptors originate from a woman aged 30 to 39 who had recovered from COVID-19.

The rearrangement uses TRBV28 and TRBJ1-6, with D maybe TRBD1 (6 bases). This CDR3 has 16 residues. Germline V gene data show CDR1 as MDHEN and CDR2 as SYDVKM. Trimming stripped 2 bases from V and 6 bases from J, with 14 bases between. In DNA form, the CDR3 reads TGTGCCAGCAGTTTAAGGCGCAGGGGCATTAATTCACCCCTCCACTTT. Its translation: CASSLRRRGINSPLHF. Based on the CDR3 plus reference TRBV28 and TRBJ1-6, the full variable domain is DVKVTQSSRYLVKRTGEKVFLECVQDMDHENMFWYRQDPGLGLRLIYFSYDVKMKEKGDIPEGYSVSREKKERFSLILESASTNQTSMYLCASSLRRRGINSPLHFGNGTRLTVT.

This clone was recorded only once. The chain has TRBV5-1 and TRBJ2-1, with 8 nucleotides matching TRBD2. V shed 7 bases, J shed 0 bases, and the junction held 9 bases outside the gene matches. This CDR3 comprises 16 residues. Germline V gene sequence: CDR1 SGHRS, CDR2 YFSETQ. This CDR3 reads CASFGGGPFSYNEQFF. The CDR3 DNA reads TGCGCCAGCTTCGGGGGGGGACCCTTCTCCTACAATGAGCAGTTCTTC.

J is TRBJ1-2 and V is TRBV28; 8 positions agree with TRBD1. V shed 6 bases and J 5 bases; nucleotides not matched to a gene: 17. Germline V gene sequence: CDR1 MDHEN, CDR2 SYDVKM. The CDR3 is 17 residues long. This chain's CDR3 is CASSYTPTGGAKYGYTF. The CDR3 nucleotides are TGTGCCAGCAGCTACACCCCTACAGGGGGGGCCAAATATGGCTACACCTTC.

The chain couples TRBV4-1 to TRBJ1-5, with D unresolved. V lost 0 bases and J lost 0, with 12 bases in between. The germline V gene encodes CDR1 MGHRA and CDR2 YSYEKL. The CDR3 is 17 amino acids. CDR3 nucleotide sequence: TGCGCCAGCAGCCAAGAAAGGGCAGACTATAGCAATCAGCCCCAGCATTTT. It yields the protein CASSQERADYSNQPQHF.

This sequence joins TRBV5-6 and TRBJ1-2; D call uncertain. Germline CDR1 is SGHDT and CDR2 is YYEEEE. The CDR3 spans 14 residues. Trimming took 4 bases from V and 4 from J, leaving 14 bases between them. CDR3 sequence: CASSPRAGSYGYTF. CDR3 DNA sequence: TGTGCCAGCAGCCCCCGTGCAGGCTCCTATGGCTACACCTTC.

This rearrangement joins TRBV12-3 or TRBV12-4 to TRBJ2-5; D is unclear. The CDR3 runs 13 residues. Trimming cost V 4 bases and J 0 bases, with 6 bases left between them. Here the CDR3 DNA reads TGTGCCAGCAGTTCTTTAAACCAAGAGACCCAGTACTTC. This encodes CASSSLNQETQYF.

This rearrangement joins TRBV2 to TRBJ2-3; 12 bases fit TRBD2. Germline assignment: CDR1 SNHLY and CDR2 FYNNEI. There are 16 residues in the CDR3. V was pared by 4 bases and J by 1 base, with 3 bases of the junction left unmatched. The chain's CDR3 is CASSGTSGARTDTQYF. The CDR3 nucleotides read TGTGCCAGCAGTGGGACTAGCGGGGCCCGCACAGATACGCAGTATTTT.

The chain employs TRBV5-3 and TRBJ1-3, with 7 positions matching TRBD1. TRBV5-3 is an ORF for which the function is uncertain. This CDR3 has 15 amino acids. J was trimmed by 0 bases and V by 0 bases; bases with no gene match: 0. CDR3: CARSLGQGSGNTIYF. CDR3 sequence (DNA): TGTGCCAGAAGCTTGGGACAGGGCTCTGGAAACACCATATATTTT.

This clone was seen more than once but under ten times. The chain uses TRBV7-2 and TRBJ2-6; D unclear. The CDR3 consists of 15 residues. Between the trimmed V and J ends, which lost 2 bases and 0 bases, there was a span of 5 bases. Germline CDR1 and CDR2: SGHTA and FQGNSA. The CDR3 here is CASSLQVSGANVLTF. The CDR3 DNA sequence: TGTGCCAGCAGCTTACAGGTCTCTGGGGCCAACGTCCTGACTTTC.

J is TRBJ2-5 and V is TRBV6-5; weak D call: TRBD1 (6 bases). The germline V and J ends were trimmed by 6 bases and 5 bases, with 19 bases remaining between them. Germline-derived CDR1 and CDR2 are MNHEY and SVGAGI. There are 15 residues in the CDR3. CDR3 residues: CASRTFGGERETQYF. CDR3 bases: TGTGCCAGCAGGACCTTTGGGGGCGAAAGGGAGACCCAGTACTTC.

There are a few counts of this clone. This sequence joins TRBV18 and TRBJ1-2; D not certain. V lost 1 base, J lost 6 bases, and 9 bases lay in between. This CDR3 has 13 residues. CDR1 and CDR2 (germline): KGHSH, LQKENI. The CDR3 loop is CASSPQGGDGYTF. The DNA of the CDR3 is TGTGCCAGCTCACCACAGGGAGGCGATGGCTACACCTTC.

The chain carries TRBV6-5 and TRBJ1-3, with D tentatively TRBD1 (5 bases). The V end lost 5 bases, the J end lost 0 bases, and 11 bases lay between the germline ends. The germline gives CDR1 MNHEY, CDR2 SVGAGI. The CDR3 is 15 amino acids. The DNA of the CDR3 is TGTGCCAGCAGTACCGACAGTAGCTCTGGAAACACCATATATTTT. This encodes CASSTDSSSGNTIYF.

This chain joins TRBV19 and TRBJ1-2; 11 nucleotides align to TRBD1. The trim removed 5 bases at V and 8 bases at J, leaving 1 base unmatched. The germline V gene has CDR1 LNHDA and CDR2 SQIVND (reference sequence). This CDR3 spans 12 amino acids. For the CDR3, the DNA is TGTGCCAGTAGTGGGACAGGGGGGGGCTACACCTTC. It is translated as CASSGTGGGYTF.

The V call is TRBV27, the J call TRBJ1-1, with TRBD1 matching 10 bases. Trimming cost V 6 bases and J 5 bases; bases outside gene matches: 6. The CDR3 length is 14 residues. Germline values: CDR1 MNHEY, CDR2 SMNVEV (reference sequence). The DNA of the CDR3 is TGTGCCAGCAGCAGACAGGGGGCGAGAACTGAAGCTTTCTTT. Protein product: CASSRQGARTEAFF.

In its sample, this clone was seen once. The V call is TRBV5-1, the J call TRBJ2-3, with TRBD1 matching over 9 bases. From germline, CDR1 is SGHRS and CDR2 YFSETQ. V shed 5 bases and J 1 base; nucleotides not matched to a gene: 17. The CDR3 totals 19 residues. CDR3 DNA sequence: TGCGCCAGCAGTCTAACTACAACCGGGACAGGGTCTCGCACAGATACGCAGTATTTT. Protein: CASSLTTTGTGSRTDTQYF.

This clone was seen only a few times. V and J are TRBV5-1 and TRBJ2-2, with TRBD1 matching over 11 bases. The trim removed 3 bases at V and 5 bases at J, leaving 6 bases unmatched. The CDR3 consists of 16 residues. CDR1 and CDR2 (germline): SGHRS, YFSETQ. Here the CDR3 DNA reads TGCGCCAGCAGCTCAACCGGGACAGGGGGGACCGGGGAGCTGTTTTTT. The encoded protein is CASSSTGTGGTGELFF.

This clone has a single count. The CDR3 DNA is TGTGCCAGCAGCCAAGGGGCGACAGGGACCTACGAGCAGTACTTC. Amino acid sequence: CASSQGATGTYEQYF. The rearrangement joins TRBV4-2 to TRBJ2-7; 7 bases agree with TRBD1. The ends lost 1 base at V and 2 bases at J; junction bases unmatched: 5. This CDR3 region has 15 residues. Germline V gene data show CDR1 as LGHNA and CDR2 as YNFKEQ.

CDR3 sequence reads: CASSTGDRGLSQPQHF. The CDR3 DNA sequence: TGTGCCAGTAGTACCGGCGACAGGGGGCTAAGTCAGCCCCAGCATTTT. J is TRBJ1-5 and V is TRBV19; the match to TRBD1 covers 10 bases. In germline, CDR1 is LNHDA, CDR2 SQIVND (reference sequence). The CDR3 sequence is 16 residues long. V was clipped by 4 bases and J by 6 bases; unmatched bases: 9. Full variable domain (rest looked up from reference TRBV19 and TRBJ1-5): DGGITQSPKYLFRKEGQNVTLSCEQNLNHDAMYWYRQDPGQGLRLIYYSQIVNDFQKGDIAEGYSVSREKKESFPLTVTSAQKNPTAFYLCASSTGDRGLSQPQHFGDGTRLSIL.

This clone was observed once. The chain couples TRBV24-1 to TRBJ1-1, with unresolved D. The CDR3 runs to 13 residues. Trimming stripped 7 bases from V and 3 bases from J, with 11 bases between. CDR1 is KGHDR, CDR2 SFDVKD, per germline. The CDR3 DNA is TGTGCCACCAGACTCTCGGCGGACACTGAAGCTTTCTTT. It translates to CATRLSADTEAFF.

The gene calls are TRBV5-1 and TRBJ1-2; TRBD1 matches at 8 bases. This CDR3 contains 15 residues. The V gene end was trimmed by 0 bases and the J gene end by 2 bases; junction bases not matched to a gene: 3. CDR1 SGHRS and CDR2 YFSETQ come from the germline V gene. CDR3 protein: CASSLAGGANYGYTF. The CDR3 DNA follows: TGCGCCAGCAGCTTGGCAGGGGGCGCGAACTATGGCTACACCTTC.

There are a few counts of this clone. The rearrangement links TRBV19 to TRBJ1-5; D possibly corresponds to TRBD1 (6 bases). Germline lookup yields CDR1 LNHDA and CDR2 SQIVND (reference sequence). This CDR3 contains 15 residues. Trimming left V 6 bases short and J 1 base short, with 13 bases between. The CDR3 protein is CASRLRTVSNQPQHF. CDR3 DNA sequence: TGTGCCAGTAGGTTGCGGACAGTGAGCAATCAGCCCCAGCATTTT.

The genes are TRBV4-2 and TRBJ1-1, with TRBD1 as a possible D gene (6 bases). The CDR3 extends over 15 amino acids. Trimming cost V 4 bases and J 3 bases, with 15 bases left between them. Germline CDR1 and CDR2: LGHNA and YNFKEQ. This CDR3 is CASSRAQGIYTEAFF. CDR3 DNA: TGTGCCAGCAGCCGAGCTCAGGGGATATACACTGAAGCTTTCTTT.

The gene calls are TRBV15 and TRBJ1-4; 7 bases line up with TRBD1. J gave up 8 bases and V 1 base, and 10 bases lay outside the gene matches. CDR3 length equals 16 residues. Germline CDR1 LNHNV, CDR2 YYDKDF (reference sequence). CDR3 DNA sequence: TGTGCCACCAGCAGAGTTAATTTGAGGGGGCGGGAAAAACTGTTTTTT. The encoded protein is CATSRVNLRGREKLFF.

The chain has TRBV7-2 and TRBJ1-2; 11 bases are a match to TRBD1. The CDR3 is 18 residues long. CDR1 is SGHTA and CDR2 is FQGNSA in the germline V gene. V gave up 3 bases and J gave up 4 bases; unmatched junction bases: 13. The CDR3 region is CASSLPGQGDVGIYGYTF. DNA for the CDR3: TGTGCCAGCAGCTTGCCGGGACAGGGGGATGTAGGAATCTATGGCTACACCTTC.

The rearrangement uses TRBV3-1 (or the pseudogene TRBV3-2) and TRBJ1-1; possible D gene TRBD1, 5 bases. V was pared by 0 bases and J by 5 bases, with 19 bases between. The germline gives CDR1 LGHDT, CDR2 YNNKEL (reference sequence). The CDR3 loop spans 17 amino acids. CDR3: CASSQDFGAREGTEAFF. The DNA of the CDR3 is TGTGCCAGCAGCCAAGATTTTGGGGCCAGGGAAGGGACTGAAGCTTTCTTT.

The rearrangement links TRBV12-3 or TRBV12-4 to TRBJ2-7, with D tentatively TRBD1 (5 bases). V lost 2 bases and J lost 3, with 8 bases in between. This CDR3 is 13 amino acids long. In nucleotides, the CDR3 is TGTGCCAGCAGTTTATGGCAGGGCTACGAGCAGTACTTC. Protein: CASSLWQGYEQYF.

This chain's CDR3 is CAWTGLAGGEQYF. The CDR3, as DNA: TGTGCCTGGACGGGACTAGCGGGGGGCGAGCAGTACTTC. The chain employs TRBV30 and TRBJ2-7; 15 bases line up with TRBD2. CDR1 GTSNPN and CDR2 SVGIG come from the germline V gene (reference sequence). V lost 4 bases and J lost 6; bases outside the gene matches: 1. This CDR3 is 13 amino acids long.

The rearrangement uses TRBV7-9 and TRBJ1-3; weak D call: TRBD1 (5 bases). The CDR3 has 16 amino acids. V was clipped by 7 bases and J by 0 bases, with 16 bases between them. Germline loops: CDR1 SEHNR, CDR2 FQNEAQ (reference sequence). The CDR3 region is CASKRDSFISGNTIYF. In nucleotides, the CDR3 is TGTGCCAGCAAACGAGACAGTTTTATCTCTGGAAACACCATATATTTT. Variable domain in full (rest from reference TRBV7-9 and TRBJ1-3): DTGVSQNPRHKITKRGQNVTFRCDPISEHNRLYWYRQTLGQGPEFLTYFQNEAQLEKSRLLSDRFSAERPKGSFSTLEIQRTEQGDSAMYLCASKRDSFISGNTIYFGEGSWLTVV.

The chain is built from TRBV10-1 and TRBJ2-3; 9 bases agree with TRBD2. The CDR3 sequence is 16 residues long. Germline lookup yields CDR1 WNHNN and CDR2 SYGVQD (reference sequence). V was pared by 3 bases and J by 3 bases, with 7 bases of the junction left unmatched. CDR3 sequence: CASSDERGATTDTQYF. CDR3 in DNA: TGCGCCAGCAGTGACGAGCGGGGGGCCACTACAGATACGCAGTATTTT.

V and J are TRBV28 and TRBJ1-4, with a weak D call TRBD1 (5 bases). The germline V and J ends were trimmed by 2 bases and 7 bases, with 11 bases remaining between them. The germline gives CDR1 MDHEN, CDR2 SYDVKM. The CDR3 consists of 14 residues. The CDR3 DNA sequence: TGTGCCAGCAGTTTAAGGGCAGGGATTGAAAAACTGTTTTTT. This codes for CASSLRAGIEKLFF.

This clone was observed a few times. This sample also contains other DNA sequences that code for the same CDR3. The chain employs TRBV9 and TRBJ1-2; 9 bases align to TRBD1. The CDR3 totals 14 residues. Losses at the gene ends were 2 bases for V and 5 bases for J; bases not matched to a gene: 4. Germline lookup yields CDR1 SGDLS and CDR2 YYNGEE. The CDR3 region has the DNA TGTGCCAGCAGCGTGGATGGACAGGGGTATGGCTACACCTTC. It specifies CASSVDGQGYGYTF.

The chain joins TRBV7-9 to TRBJ1-1; D gene ambiguous. Between the trimmed V and J ends, which lost 5 bases and 4 bases, there was a span of 14 bases. Germline-derived CDR1 and CDR2 are SEHNR and FQNEAQ (reference sequence). The CDR3 is 14 amino acids. This CDR3 reads CASSNPARTTEAFF. The CDR3 bases are TGTGCCAGCAGCAACCCCGCGCGAACCACTGAAGCTTTCTTT.